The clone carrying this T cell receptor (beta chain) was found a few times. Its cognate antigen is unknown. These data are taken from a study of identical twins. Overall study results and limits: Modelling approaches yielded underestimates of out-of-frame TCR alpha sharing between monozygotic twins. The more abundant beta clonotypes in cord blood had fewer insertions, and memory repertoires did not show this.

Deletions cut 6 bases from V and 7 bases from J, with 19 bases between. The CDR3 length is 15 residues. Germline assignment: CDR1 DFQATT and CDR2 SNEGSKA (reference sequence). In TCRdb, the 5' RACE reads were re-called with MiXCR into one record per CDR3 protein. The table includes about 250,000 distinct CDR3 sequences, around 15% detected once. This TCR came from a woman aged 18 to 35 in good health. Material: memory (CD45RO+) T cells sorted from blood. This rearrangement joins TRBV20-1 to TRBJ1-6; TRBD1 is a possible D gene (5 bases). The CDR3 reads CSARKPGRENSPLHF. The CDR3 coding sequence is TGCAGTGCCCGTAAGCCGGGACGGGAGAATTCACCCCTCCACTTT.